The 3 T cell receptor beta chains reported below all come from one sample, sequenced in a study of T cells in women clearing cervical HPV infection. The protocol was immunoSEQ multiplex PCR, while the TCRdb copy is restricted to in-frame clones and leaves out a portion. The sample data list some 30,000 clones. Sequenced material: blood buffy coat. The receptors shown here come from a woman aged 18-70 years with a cervical HPV16 infection that either progressed to CIN3+ or cleared (not recorded which).

Remarks on this clone: The CDR3 end falls 3 residues outside the read, so it is completed with the germline J gene. The chain combines TRBV20-1 with TRBJ2-1, with TRBD2 identical over 13 bases. Per germline, CDR1 DFQATT and CDR2 SNEGSKA (reference sequence). The CDR3 sequence is 16 residues long. The V gene end was trimmed by 6 bases and the J gene end by 6 bases; junction bases not matched to a gene: 11. CDR3 bases read: TGCAGTGCCCAGGGACTAGCGGGGACGTTTAGCAATGAG. Protein: CSAQGLAGTFSNE. The full CDR3 protein reads CSAQGLAGTFSNEQFF.

Comments on this clone: The CDR3 extends 3 residues past the end of the read, so its final part is completed from the germline J gene. This chain connects TRBV2 to TRBJ1-2; D unresolved. The CDR3 has 14 amino acids. Trimming stripped 2 bases from V and 3 bases from J, with 10 bases between. The germline gives CDR1 SNHLY, CDR2 FYNNEI. The CDR3 is CASSERQAYYGYTF. The DNA read from the CDR3 is TGTGCCAGCAGTGAACGGCAGGCCTACTATGGC.

Regarding this clone: The read falls 3 residues short of the CDR3 end, and the missing part is taken from the germline J gene. The V gene is TRBV7-9, the J gene TRBJ2-7; 8 bases are shared with TRBD1. The V segment lost 3 bases and the J segment 4 bases; nucleotides outside the gene matches: 5. This CDR3 has 14 residues. Per the germline V gene, CDR1 is SEHNR and CDR2 is FQNEAQ (reference sequence). CDR3 region: CASSFRTGPYEQYF. CDR3 bases read: TGTGCCAGCAGCTTCCGGACAGGGCCTTACGAG.